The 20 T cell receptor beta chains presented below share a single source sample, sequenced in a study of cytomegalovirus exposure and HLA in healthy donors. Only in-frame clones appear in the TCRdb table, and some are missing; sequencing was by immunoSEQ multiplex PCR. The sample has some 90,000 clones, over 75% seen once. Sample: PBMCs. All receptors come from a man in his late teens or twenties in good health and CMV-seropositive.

The CDR3 DNA is TGCGCCAGCAGCTTGGAGGCAGGGTCATGGAATGAGCAGTTCTTC. Translation: CASSLEAGSWNEQFF. V usage is TRBV5-1 and J usage is TRBJ2-1; TRBD1 might be the D (5 bases). The CDR3 sequence is 15 residues long. V lost 0 bases, J lost 7 bases, and 14 bases lay in between. Germline V gene sequence: CDR1 SGHRS, CDR2 YFSETQ.

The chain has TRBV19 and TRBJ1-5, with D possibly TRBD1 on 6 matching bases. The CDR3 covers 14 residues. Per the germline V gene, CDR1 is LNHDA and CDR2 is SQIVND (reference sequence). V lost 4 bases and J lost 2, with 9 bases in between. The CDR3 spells CASSRAGGNQPQHF. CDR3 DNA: TGTGCCAGTAGTAGGGCAGGGGGCAATCAGCCCCAGCATTTT.

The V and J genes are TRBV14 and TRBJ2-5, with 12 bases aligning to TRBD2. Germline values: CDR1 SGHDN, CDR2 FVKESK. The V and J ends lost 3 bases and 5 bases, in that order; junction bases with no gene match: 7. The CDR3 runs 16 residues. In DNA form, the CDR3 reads TGTGCCAGCAGCCATGGACTAGCGGGGACGACGGAGACCCAGTACTTC. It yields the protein CASSHGLAGTTETQYF.

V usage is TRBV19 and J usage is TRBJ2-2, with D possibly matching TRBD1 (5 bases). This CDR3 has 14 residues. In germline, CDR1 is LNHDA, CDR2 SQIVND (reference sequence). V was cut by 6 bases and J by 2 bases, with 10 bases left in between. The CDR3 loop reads CASRRQTNTGELFF. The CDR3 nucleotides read TGTGCCAGTAGGCGACAGACCAACACCGGGGAGCTGTTTTTT.

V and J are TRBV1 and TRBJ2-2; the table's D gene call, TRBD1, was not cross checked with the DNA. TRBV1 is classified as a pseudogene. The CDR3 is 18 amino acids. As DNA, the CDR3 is TGCACCAGCAGCCCGACAGTAATGATCCACTCGAACACCGGGGAGCTGTTTTTT. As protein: CTSSPTVMIHSNTGELFF.

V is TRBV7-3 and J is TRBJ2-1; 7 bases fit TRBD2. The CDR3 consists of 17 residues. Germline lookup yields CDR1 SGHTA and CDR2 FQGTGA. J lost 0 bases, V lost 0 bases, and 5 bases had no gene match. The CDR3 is CASSLTGGRGSYNEQFF. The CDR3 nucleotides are TGTGCCAGCAGCTTAACGGGAGGGAGGGGCTCCTACAATGAGCAGTTCTTC. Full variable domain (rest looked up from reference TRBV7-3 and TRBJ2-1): GAGVSQTPSNKVTEKGKYVELRCDPISGHTALYWYRQSLGQGPEFLIYFQGTGAADDSGLPNDRFFAVRPEGSVSTLKIQRTERGDSAVYLCASSLTGGRGSYNEQFFGPGTRLTVL.

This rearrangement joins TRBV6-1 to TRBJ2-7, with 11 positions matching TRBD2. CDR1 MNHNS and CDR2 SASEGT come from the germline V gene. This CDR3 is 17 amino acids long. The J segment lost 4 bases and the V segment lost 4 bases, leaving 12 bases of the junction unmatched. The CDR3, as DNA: TGTGCCAGCAGTGGAAGTTGGGGGACTAGCGGCCTTTACGAGCAGTACTTC. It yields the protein CASSGSWGTSGLYEQYF.

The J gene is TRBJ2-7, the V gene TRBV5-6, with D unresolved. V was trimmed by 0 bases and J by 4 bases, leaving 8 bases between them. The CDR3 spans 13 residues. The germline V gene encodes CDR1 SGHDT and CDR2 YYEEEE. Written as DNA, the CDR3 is TGTGCCAGCAGCTTGGCCGCGGCTTACGAGCAGTACTTC. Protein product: CASSLAAAYEQYF.

In DNA, the CDR3 is TGTGCCAGCAGTTCAGACACAGATACGCAGTATTTT. The encoded protein is CASSSDTDTQYF. The chain combines TRBV5-4 with TRBJ2-3; no firm D call. The V end was cut by 5 bases, the J end by 2 bases, with 6 bases between. The CDR3 contains 12 residues. The germline gives CDR1 SGHNT, CDR2 YYREEE (reference sequence).

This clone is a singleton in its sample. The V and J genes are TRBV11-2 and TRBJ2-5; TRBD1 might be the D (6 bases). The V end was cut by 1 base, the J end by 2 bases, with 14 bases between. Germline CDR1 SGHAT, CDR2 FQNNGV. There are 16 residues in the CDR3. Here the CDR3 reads CASSLGLDSTQETQYF. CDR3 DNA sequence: TGTGCCAGCAGCTTAGGGTTGGACAGCACACAAGAGACCCAGTACTTC.

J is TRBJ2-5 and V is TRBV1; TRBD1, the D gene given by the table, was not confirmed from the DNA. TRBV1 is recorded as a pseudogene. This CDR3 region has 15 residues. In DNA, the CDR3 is TGCACCAGCAGCCAAGGGACAGGGCCCCAAGAGACCCAGTACTTC. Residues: CTSSQGTGPQETQYF.

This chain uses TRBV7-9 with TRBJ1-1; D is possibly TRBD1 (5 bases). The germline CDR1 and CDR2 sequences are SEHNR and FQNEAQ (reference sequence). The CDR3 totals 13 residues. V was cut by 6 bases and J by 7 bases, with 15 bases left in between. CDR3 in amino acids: CASSLGLNDEAFF. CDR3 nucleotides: TGTGCCAGCAGTCTGGGGCTTAACGATGAAGCTTTCTTT.

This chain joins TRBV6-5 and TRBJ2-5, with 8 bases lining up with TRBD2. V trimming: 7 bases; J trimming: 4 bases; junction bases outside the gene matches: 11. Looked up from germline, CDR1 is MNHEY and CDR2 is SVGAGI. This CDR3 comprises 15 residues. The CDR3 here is CASTGLRGVVETQYF. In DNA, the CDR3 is TGTGCCAGCACCGGTTTGCGGGGGGTTGTAGAGACCCAGTACTTC.

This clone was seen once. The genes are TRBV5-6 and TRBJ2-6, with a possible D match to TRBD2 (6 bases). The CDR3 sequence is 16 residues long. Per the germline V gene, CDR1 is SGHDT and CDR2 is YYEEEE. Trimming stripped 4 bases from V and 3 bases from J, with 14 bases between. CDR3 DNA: TGTGCCAGCAGCATACCGGGACTTTTTGGGGCCAACGTCCTGACTTTC. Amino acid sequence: CASSIPGLFGANVLTF. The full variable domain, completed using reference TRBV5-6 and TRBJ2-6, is DAGVTQSPTHLIKTRGQQVTLRCSPKSGHDTVSWYQQALGQGPQFIFQYYEEEERQRGNFPDRFSGHQFPNYSSELNVNALLLGDSALYLCASSIPGLFGANVLTFGAGSRLTVL.

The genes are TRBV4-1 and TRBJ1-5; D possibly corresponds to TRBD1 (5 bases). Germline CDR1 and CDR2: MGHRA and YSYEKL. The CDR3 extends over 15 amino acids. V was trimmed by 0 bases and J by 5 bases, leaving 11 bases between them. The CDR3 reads CASSQDGAGYQPQHF. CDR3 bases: TGCGCCAGCAGCCAAGATGGGGCAGGGTATCAGCCCCAGCATTTT.

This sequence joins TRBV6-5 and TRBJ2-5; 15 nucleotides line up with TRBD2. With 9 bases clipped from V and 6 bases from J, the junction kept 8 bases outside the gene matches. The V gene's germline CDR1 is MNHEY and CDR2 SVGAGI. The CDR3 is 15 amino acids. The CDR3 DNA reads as TGTGCCAGTGAGACCGGGACTAGCGGGGGGAAGACCCAGTACTTC. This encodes CASETGTSGGKTQYF.

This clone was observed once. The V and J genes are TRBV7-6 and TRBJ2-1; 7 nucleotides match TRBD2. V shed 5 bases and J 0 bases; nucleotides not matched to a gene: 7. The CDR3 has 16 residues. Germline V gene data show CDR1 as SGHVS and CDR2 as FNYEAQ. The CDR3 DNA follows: TGTGCCAGCAGCATACGGACTAGGATCTCCTACAATGAGCAGTTCTTC. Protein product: CASSIRTRISYNEQFF.

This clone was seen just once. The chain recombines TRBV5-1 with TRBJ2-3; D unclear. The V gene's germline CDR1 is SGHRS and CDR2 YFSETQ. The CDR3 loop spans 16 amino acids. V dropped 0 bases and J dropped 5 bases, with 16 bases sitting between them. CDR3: CASSLAVSPGRDTQYF. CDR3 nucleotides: TGCGCCAGCAGCTTGGCAGTATCCCCTGGGCGAGATACGCAGTATTTT.

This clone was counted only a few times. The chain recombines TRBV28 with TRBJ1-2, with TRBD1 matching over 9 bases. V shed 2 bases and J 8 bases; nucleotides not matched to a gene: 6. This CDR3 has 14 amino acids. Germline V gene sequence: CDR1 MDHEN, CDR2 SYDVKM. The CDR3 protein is CASSLLQGAQGYTF. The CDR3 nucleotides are TGTGCCAGCAGTTTACTACAGGGGGCACAAGGCTACACCTTC.

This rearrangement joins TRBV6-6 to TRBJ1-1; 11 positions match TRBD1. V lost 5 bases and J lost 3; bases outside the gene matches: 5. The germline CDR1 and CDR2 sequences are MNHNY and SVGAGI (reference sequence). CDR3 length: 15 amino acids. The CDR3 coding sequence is TGTGCCAGCAGTCCACAGGGACAGGGGGACACTGAAGCTTTCTTT. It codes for CASSPQGQGDTEAFF.